The 3 T cell receptor beta chains below were found in one sample sequenced in a study of response to subunit inactivated influenza vaccine. One entry per CDR3 protein, called by TCRdb with MiXCR from the RT-PCR reads. The table records 650,000 to 800,000 distinct CDR3 sequences, approximately 14% of them present only once. The sequenced sample was PBMCs from blood, obtained less than 15 days before vaccination. These receptors all stem from a man aged 50 to 60 who received an inactivated influenza vaccine.

Only a few counts were recorded for this clonotype. The chain joins TRBV4-3 to TRBJ2-1; D call uncertain. CDR1 is LGHNA, CDR2 YSLEER, per germline. The V gene lost 1 base and the J gene lost 7 bases, with 20 bases spanning the gap. There are 17 residues in the CDR3. The CDR3 region is CASSQGAVSSRRNEQFF. CDR3 sequence (DNA): TGCGCCAGCAGCCAAGGGGCCGTCAGCTCGAGACGAAATGAGCAGTTCTTC.

This clonotype was counted at least ten times. V is TRBV5-6 and J is TRBJ1-1; 9 bases are shared with TRBD1. The ends lost 4 bases at V and 4 bases at J; junction bases unmatched: 14. CDR1 and CDR2 from the germline V gene are SGHDT and YYEEEE. The CDR3 has 17 residues. CDR3 loop: CASSLFAGTGWTTEAFF. The CDR3 nucleotides read TGTGCCAGCAGCCTATTCGCAGGGACAGGGTGGACCACTGAAGCTTTCTTT.

The chain links TRBV10-2 to TRBJ2-7; 7 nucleotides line up with TRBD2. Germline V gene lookup returns CDR1 WSHSY and CDR2 SAAADI. This CDR3 is 14 amino acids long. The junction had 8 bases not matched to a gene; V was cut back by 2 bases and J by 7 bases. The CDR3 nucleotides read TGCGCCAGCAGTGAGCAGCGGGATCGAGGAGAGCAGTACTTC. This encodes CASSEQRDRGEQYF.